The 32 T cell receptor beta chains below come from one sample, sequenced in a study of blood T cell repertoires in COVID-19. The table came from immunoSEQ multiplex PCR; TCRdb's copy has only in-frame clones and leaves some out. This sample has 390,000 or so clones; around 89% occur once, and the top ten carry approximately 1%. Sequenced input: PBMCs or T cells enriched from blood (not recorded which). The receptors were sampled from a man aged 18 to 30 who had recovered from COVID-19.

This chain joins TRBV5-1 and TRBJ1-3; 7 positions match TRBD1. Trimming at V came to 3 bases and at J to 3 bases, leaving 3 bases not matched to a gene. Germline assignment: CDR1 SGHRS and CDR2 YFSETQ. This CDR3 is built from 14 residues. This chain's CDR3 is CASSSGTDGNTIYF. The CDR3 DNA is TGCGCCAGCAGCTCCGGGACAGATGGAAACACCATATATTTT.

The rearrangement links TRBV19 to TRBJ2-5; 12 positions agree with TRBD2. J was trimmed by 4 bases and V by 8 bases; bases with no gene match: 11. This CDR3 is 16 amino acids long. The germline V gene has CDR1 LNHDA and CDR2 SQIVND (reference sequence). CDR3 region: CASEGRLAGEGETQYF. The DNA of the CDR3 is TGTGCCAGTGAAGGCAGACTAGCGGGAGAGGGAGAGACCCAGTACTTC.

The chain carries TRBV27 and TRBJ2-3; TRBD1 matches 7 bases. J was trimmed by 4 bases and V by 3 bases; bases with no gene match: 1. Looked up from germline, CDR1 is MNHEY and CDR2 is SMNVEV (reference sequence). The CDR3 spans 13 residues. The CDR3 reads CASSFQGADTQYF. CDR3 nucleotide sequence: TGTGCCAGCAGTTTCCAGGGGGCAGATACGCAGTATTTT.

The CDR3 reads CASSYPGTGLEQFF. The CDR3 DNA follows: TGTGCCAGCAGTTACCCGGGGACAGGGCTTGAGCAGTTCTTC. The rearrangement uses TRBV6-2 or TRBV6-3 and TRBJ2-1; TRBD1 matches 9 bases. The CDR3 loop spans 14 amino acids. The junction had 5 bases not matched to a gene; V was cut back by 2 bases and J by 9 bases. Per germline, CDR1 MNHEY and CDR2 SVGEGT.

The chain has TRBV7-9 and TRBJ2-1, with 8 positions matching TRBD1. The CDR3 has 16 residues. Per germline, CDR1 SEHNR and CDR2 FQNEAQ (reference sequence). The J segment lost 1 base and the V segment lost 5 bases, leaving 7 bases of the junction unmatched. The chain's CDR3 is CASSPGQGTSYNEQFF. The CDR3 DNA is TGTGCCAGCAGCCCAGGACAGGGTACGTCCTACAATGAGCAGTTCTTC.

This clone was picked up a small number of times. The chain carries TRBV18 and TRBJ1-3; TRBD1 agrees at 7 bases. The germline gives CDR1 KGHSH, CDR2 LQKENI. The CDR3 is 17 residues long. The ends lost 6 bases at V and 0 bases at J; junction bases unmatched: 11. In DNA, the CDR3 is TGTGCCAGCTCCCAAAATGGACAGGCGTCCTCTGGAAACACCATATATTTT. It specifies CASSQNGQASSGNTIYF.

CDR3 sequence reads: CASSKVGNWSSGRTYEQYF. In nucleotides, the CDR3 is TGTGCCAGCAGCAAAGTAGGGAACTGGTCCAGCGGACGGACCTACGAGCAGTACTTC. The chain links TRBV21-1 to TRBJ2-7; the table's D gene call, TRBD2, was not cross checked with the DNA. TRBV21-1 is deemed a pseudogene. The CDR3 has 19 amino acids.

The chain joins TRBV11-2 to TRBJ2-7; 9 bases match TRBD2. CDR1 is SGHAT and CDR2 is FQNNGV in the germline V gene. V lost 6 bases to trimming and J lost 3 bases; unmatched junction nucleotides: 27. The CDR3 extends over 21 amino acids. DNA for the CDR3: TGTGCCAGCAGTTTAACCCCCGGCGGGGGGCGGCTAGCGGGACGCCTCTACGAGCAGTACTTC. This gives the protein CASSLTPGGGRLAGRLYEQYF.

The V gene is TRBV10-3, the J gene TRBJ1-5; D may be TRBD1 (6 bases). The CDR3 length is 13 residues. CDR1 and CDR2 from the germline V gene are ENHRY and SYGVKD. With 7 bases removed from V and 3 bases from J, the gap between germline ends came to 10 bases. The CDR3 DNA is TGTGCCATCACAGGGGATCCCAATCAGCCCCAGCATTTT. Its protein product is CAITGDPNQPQHF.

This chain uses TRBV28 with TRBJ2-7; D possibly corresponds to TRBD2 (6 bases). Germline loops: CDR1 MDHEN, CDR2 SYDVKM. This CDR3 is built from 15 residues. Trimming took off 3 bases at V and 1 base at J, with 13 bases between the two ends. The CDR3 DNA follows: TGTGCCAGCAGTTTGGCCGCTGGGGGGTCCTACGAGCAGTACTTC. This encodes CASSLAAGGSYEQYF.

The CDR3 spells CAVAGGTTDTQYF. In nucleotides, the CDR3 is TGTGCCGTGGCGGGGGGAACCACAGATACGCAGTATTTT. This chain links TRBV7-9 with TRBJ2-3, with TRBD2 matching 8 bases. The CDR3 totals 13 residues. Germline-derived CDR1 and CDR2 are SEHNR and FQNEAQ (reference sequence). V was clipped by 11 bases and J by 2 bases; unmatched bases: 6.

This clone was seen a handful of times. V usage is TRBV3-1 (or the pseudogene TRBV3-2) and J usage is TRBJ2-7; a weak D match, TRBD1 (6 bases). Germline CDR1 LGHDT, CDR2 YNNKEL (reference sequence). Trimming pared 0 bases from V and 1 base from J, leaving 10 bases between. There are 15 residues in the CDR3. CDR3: CASSQDRGQSYEQYF. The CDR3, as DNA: TGTGCCAGCAGCCAAGATAGGGGACAATCCTACGAGCAGTACTTC.

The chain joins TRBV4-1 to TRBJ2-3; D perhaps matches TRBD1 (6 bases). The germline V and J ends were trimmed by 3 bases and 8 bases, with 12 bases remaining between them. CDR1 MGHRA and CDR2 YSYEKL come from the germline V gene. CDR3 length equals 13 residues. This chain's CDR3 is CASSQAGVPTQYF. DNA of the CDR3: TGCGCCAGCAGCCAGGCAGGGGTCCCTACGCAGTATTTT.

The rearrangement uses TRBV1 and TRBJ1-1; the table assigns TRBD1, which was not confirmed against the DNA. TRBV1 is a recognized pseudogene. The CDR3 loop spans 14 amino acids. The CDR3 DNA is TGCACCAGCAGCCCCGGACAAGGGAACACTGAAGCTTTCTTT. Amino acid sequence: CTSSPGQGNTEAFF.

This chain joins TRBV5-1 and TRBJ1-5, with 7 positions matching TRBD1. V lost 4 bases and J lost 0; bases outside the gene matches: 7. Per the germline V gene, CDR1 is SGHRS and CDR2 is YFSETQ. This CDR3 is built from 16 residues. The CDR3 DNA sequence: TGCGCCAGCAGCCCACCGGGACAGAGTAGCAATCAGCCCCAGCATTTT. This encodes CASSPPGQSSNQPQHF.

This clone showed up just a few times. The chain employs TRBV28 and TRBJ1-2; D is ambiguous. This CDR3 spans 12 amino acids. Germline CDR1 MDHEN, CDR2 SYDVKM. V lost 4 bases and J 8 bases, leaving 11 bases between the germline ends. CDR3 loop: CASSSPPEGYTF. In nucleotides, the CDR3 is TGTGCCAGCAGTTCCCCTCCCGAGGGCTACACCTTC.

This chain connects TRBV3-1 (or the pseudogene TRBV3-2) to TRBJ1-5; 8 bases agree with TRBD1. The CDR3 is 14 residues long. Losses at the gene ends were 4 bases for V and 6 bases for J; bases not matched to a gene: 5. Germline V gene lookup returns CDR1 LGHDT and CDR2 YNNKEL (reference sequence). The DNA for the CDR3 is TGTGCCAGCAGCCCCTATCAGGGGGCTCAGCCCCAGCATTTT. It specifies CASSPYQGAQPQHF.

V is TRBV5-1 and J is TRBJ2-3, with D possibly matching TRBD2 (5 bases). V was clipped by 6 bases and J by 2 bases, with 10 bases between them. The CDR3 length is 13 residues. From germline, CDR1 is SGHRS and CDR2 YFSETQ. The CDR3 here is CASKREYTDTQYF. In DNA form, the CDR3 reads TGCGCCAGCAAGAGGGAGTACACAGATACGCAGTATTTT.

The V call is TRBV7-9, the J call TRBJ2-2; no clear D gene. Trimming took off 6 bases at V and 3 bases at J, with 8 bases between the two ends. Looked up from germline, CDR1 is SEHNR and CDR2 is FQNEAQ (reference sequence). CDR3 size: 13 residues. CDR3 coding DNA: TGTGCCAGCAGTTGGTCGGACACCGGGGAGCTGTTTTTT. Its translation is CASSWSDTGELFF. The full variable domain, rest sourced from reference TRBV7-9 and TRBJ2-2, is DTGVSQNPRHKITKRGQNVTFRCDPISEHNRLYWYRQTLGQGPEFLTYFQNEAQLEKSRLLSDRFSAERPKGSFSTLEIQRTEQGDSAMYLCASSWSDTGELFFGEGSRLTVL.

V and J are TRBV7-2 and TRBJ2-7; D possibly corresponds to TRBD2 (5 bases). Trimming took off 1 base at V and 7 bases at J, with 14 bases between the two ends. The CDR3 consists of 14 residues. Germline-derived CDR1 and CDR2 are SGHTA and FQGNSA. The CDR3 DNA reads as TGTGCCAGCAGCTTAGAATTTTCCGGAGGAGAGCAGTACTTC. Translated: CASSLEFSGGEQYF.

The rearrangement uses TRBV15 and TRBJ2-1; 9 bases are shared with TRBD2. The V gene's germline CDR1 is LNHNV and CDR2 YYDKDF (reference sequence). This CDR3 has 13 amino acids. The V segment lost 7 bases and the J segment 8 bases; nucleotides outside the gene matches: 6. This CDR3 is CATKAGGGDEQFF. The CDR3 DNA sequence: TGTGCCACCAAAGCGGGAGGCGGTGATGAGCAGTTCTTC.

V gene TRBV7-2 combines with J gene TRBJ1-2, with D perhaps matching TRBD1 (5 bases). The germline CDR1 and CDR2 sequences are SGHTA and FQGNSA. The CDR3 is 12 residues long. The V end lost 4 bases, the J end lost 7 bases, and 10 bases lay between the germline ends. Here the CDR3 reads CASSSYRFGYTF. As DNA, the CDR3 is TGTGCCAGCAGCTCTTACAGGTTTGGCTACACCTTC. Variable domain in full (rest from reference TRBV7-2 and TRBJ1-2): GAGVSQSPSNKVTEKGKDVELRCDPISGHTALYWYRQSLGQGLEFLIYFQGNSAPDKSGLPSDRFSAERTGGSVSTLTIQRTQQEDSAVYLCASSSYRFGYTFGSGTRLTVV.

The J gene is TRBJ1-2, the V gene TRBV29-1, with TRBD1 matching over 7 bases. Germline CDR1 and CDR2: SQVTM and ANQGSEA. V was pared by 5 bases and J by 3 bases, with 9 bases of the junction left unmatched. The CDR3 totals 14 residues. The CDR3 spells CSVIGGQEHYGYTF. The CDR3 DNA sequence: TGCAGCGTTATAGGCGGACAGGAGCACTATGGCTACACCTTC.

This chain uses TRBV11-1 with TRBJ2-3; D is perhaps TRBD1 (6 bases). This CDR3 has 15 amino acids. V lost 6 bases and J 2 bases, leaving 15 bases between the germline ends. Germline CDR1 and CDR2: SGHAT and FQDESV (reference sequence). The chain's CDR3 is CASSYDRPPTDTQYF. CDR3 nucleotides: TGTGCCAGCAGTTACGACAGGCCCCCCACAGATACGCAGTATTTT.

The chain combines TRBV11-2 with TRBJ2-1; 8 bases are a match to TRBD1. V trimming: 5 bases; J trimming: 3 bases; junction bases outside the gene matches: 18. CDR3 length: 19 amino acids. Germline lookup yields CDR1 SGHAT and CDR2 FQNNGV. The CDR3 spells CASSPRTLTGGVFYNEQFF. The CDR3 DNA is TGTGCCAGCAGCCCGAGAACACTAACAGGGGGTGTCTTCTACAATGAGCAGTTCTTC.

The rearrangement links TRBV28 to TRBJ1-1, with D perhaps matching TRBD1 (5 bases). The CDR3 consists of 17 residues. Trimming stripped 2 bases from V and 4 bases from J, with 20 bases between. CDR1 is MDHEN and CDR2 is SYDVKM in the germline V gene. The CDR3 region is CASSLVKGRQSGTEAFF. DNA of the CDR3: TGTGCCAGCAGTTTAGTGAAGGGTCGACAGTCGGGCACTGAAGCTTTCTTT. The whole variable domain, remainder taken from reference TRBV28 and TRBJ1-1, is DVKVTQSSRYLVKRTGEKVFLECVQDMDHENMFWYRQDPGLGLRLIYFSYDVKMKEKGDIPEGYSVSREKKERFSLILESASTNQTSMYLCASSLVKGRQSGTEAFFGQGTRLTVV.

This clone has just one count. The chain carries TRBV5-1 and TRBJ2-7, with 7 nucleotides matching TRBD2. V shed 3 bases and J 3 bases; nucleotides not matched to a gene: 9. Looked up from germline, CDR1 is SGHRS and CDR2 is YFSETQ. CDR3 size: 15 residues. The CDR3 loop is CASSSAAGVDYEQYF. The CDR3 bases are TGCGCCAGCAGCTCCGCGGCGGGAGTGGACTACGAGCAGTACTTC.

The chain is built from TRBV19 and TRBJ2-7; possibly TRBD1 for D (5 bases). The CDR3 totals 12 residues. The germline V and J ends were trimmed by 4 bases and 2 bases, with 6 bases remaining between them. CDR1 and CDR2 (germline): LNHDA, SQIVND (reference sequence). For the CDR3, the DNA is TGTGCCAGTAGTACAGGGCCCTACGAGCAGTACTTC. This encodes CASSTGPYEQYF. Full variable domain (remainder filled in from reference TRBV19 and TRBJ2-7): DGGITQSPKYLFRKEGQNVTLSCEQNLNHDAMYWYRQDPGQGLRLIYYSQIVNDFQKGDIAEGYSVSREKKESFPLTVTSAQKNPTAFYLCASSTGPYEQYFGPGTRLTVT.

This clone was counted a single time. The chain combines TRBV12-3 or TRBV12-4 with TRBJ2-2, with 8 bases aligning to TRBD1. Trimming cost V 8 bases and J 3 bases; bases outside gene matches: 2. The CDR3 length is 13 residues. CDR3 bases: TGTGCCAGCCGGACAGGGTACACCGGGGAGCTGTTTTTT. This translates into CASRTGYTGELFF.

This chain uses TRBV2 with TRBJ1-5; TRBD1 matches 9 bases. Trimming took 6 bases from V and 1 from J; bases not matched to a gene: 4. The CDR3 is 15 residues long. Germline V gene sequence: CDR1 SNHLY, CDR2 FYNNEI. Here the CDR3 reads CASRVQGASNQPQHF. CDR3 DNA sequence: TGTGCCAGCAGAGTACAGGGGGCGAGCAATCAGCCCCAGCATTTT.

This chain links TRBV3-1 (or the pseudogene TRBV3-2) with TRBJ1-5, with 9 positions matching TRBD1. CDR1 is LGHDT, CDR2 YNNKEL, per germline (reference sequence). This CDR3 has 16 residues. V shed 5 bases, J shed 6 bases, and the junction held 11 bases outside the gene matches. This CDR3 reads CASSSTGTGWGQPQHF. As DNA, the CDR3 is TGTGCCAGCAGCAGTACTGGGACAGGGTGGGGTCAGCCCCAGCATTTT.

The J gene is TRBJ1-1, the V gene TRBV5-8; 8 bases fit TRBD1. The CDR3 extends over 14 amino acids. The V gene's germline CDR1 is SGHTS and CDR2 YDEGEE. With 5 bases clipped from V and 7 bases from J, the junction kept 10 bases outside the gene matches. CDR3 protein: CASRRTGQRGEAFF. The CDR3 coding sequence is TGTGCCAGCAGAAGGACAGGGCAACGTGGTGAAGCTTTCTTT.